The clone carrying this T cell receptor beta chain was seen a few times. No antigen is known for it. About 9.6 milliliters of peripheral blood were drawn from each donor into EDTA-treated tubes. These data are taken from a study of blood T cells in healthy people across ages. Study results and caveats: Unsorted PBMC input precluded a conclusive naive versus antigen-experienced comparison. Diversity estimates drawn from one million T cells were deemed underestimates.

Primers used in a second PCR of roughly 6 to 11 cycles were a sample-barcoded 5' primer and a J-beta primer mix. Each CDR3 protein gets one entry after TCRdb re-called the 5' RACE reads with MiXCR. Of fewer than 2,000,000 distinct CDR3 sequences in the sample, about 31% are singletons; the top ten hold around 10%. From germline, CDR1 is MNHEY and CDR2 SVGAGI. V lost 2 bases and J 4 bases, leaving 11 bases between the germline ends. CDR3 length equals 14 residues. V and J are TRBV6-5 and TRBJ1-1, with TRBD1 as a possible D gene (6 bases). The specimen was blood. The source is a woman aged 25 to 45 in good health. The CDR3 nucleotides read TGTGCCAGCAGTTACGACAGGCTAGGCACTGAAGCTTTCTTT. Amino acids: CASSYDRLGTEAFF.